This entry lists 23 T cell receptor beta chains sequenced from one sample in a study of T-cell memory formation after mild COVID-19. TCRdb called the 5' RACE reads again in MiXCR, with one record for every CDR3 protein. This table holds more than 120,000 distinct CDR3 sequences, under 7% found once. The specimen was PBMCs or a T cell subset sorted from them (not recorded which). These receptors were obtained from an adult woman who had mild COVID-19 (a few samples of this study predate the infection). Cell type and time point are not known.

This chain uses TRBV3-1 with TRBJ2-2, with D perhaps matching TRBD1 or TRBD2 (5 bases each). Germline V CDR1 and CDR2: LGHDT, YNNKEL (reference sequence). CDR3 length equals 15 residues. Trimming stripped 2 bases from V and 3 bases from J, with 10 bases between. CDR3 loop: CASSQRDRHTGELFF. In nucleotides, the CDR3 is TGTGCCAGCAGCCAAAGGGACCGTCACACCGGGGAGCTGTTTTTT.

This clonotype was seen at least ten times. V and J are TRBV2 and TRBJ2-5; the D call may be TRBD1 or TRBD2 (5 bases each). The CDR3 covers 13 residues. V was shortened by 10 bases and J by 9 bases, with 21 bases between the two germline ends. The germline V gene has CDR1 SNHLY and CDR2 FYNNEI. The chain's CDR3 is CAIGMGTAGAQYF. The CDR3 nucleotides are TGTGCCATCGGAATGGGGACCGCCGGGGCCCAGTACTTC.

This sequence joins TRBV5-4 and TRBJ2-1; D unresolved. CDR3 size: 13 residues. V was cut by 5 bases and J by 5 bases, with 11 bases left in between. Germline CDR1 is SGHNT and CDR2 is YYREEE (reference sequence). This chain's CDR3 is CASRPTPNNEQFF. CDR3 DNA: TGTGCCAGCAGGCCTACACCAAACAATGAGCAGTTCTTC. Together with reference TRBV5-4 and TRBJ2-1, the CDR3 gives the full variable domain: ETGVTQSPTHLIKTRGQQVTLRCSSQSGHNTVSWYQQALGQGPQFIFQYYREEENGRGNFPPRFSGLQFPNYSSELNVNALELDDSALYLCASRPTPNNEQFFGPGTRLTVL.

This clonotype was counted between two and nine times. This chain uses TRBV12-3 or TRBV12-4 with TRBJ2-3; perhaps D is TRBD1 or TRBD2 (5 bases each). The V end lost 4 bases, the J end lost 0 bases, and 11 bases lay between the germline ends. The CDR3 loop spans 15 amino acids. In nucleotides, the CDR3 is TGTGCCAGCAGTTCGAGGGACGGGAGCACAGATACGCAGTATTTT. Translating gives CASSSRDGSTDTQYF.

This clonotype was detected a few times. The chain uses TRBV5-1 and TRBJ1-4; D is perhaps TRBD1 (5 bases). Trimming removed 0 bases from V and 4 bases from J, with 13 bases in between. CDR1 SGHRS and CDR2 YFSETQ come from the germline V gene. The CDR3 sequence is 16 residues long. The CDR3 here is CASSLEGTEINEKLFF. CDR3 bases: TGCGCCAGCAGCTTGGAGGGGACCGAGATTAATGAAAAACTGTTTTTT.

The chain uses TRBV3-1 and TRBJ2-3; the match to TRBD2 covers 12 bases. This CDR3 comprises 15 residues. The germline CDR1 and CDR2 sequences are LGHDT and YNNKEL (reference sequence). V shed 3 bases and J 4 bases; nucleotides not matched to a gene: 2. CDR3 bases: TGTGCCAGCAGCCACCTAGCGGGGGGGGCAGATACGCAGTATTTT. Residues: CASSHLAGGADTQYF.

Only a few counts were recorded for this clonotype. The CDR3 region is CSARPGAHRDTQYF. The DNA for the CDR3 is TGCAGTGCCCGACCGGGTGCGCACAGGGATACGCAGTATTTT. The V and J genes are TRBV20-1 and TRBJ2-3, with D possibly being TRBD1 (5 bases). Trimming took 6 bases from V and 6 from J, leaving 19 bases between them. Germline V gives CDR1 DFQATT, CDR2 SNEGSKA (reference sequence). This CDR3 comprises 14 residues.

This clonotype was seen only a few times. The rearrangement joins TRBV12-3 or TRBV12-4 to TRBJ2-7; possibly TRBD1 for D (6 bases). The CDR3 runs 14 residues. Between the trimmed V and J ends, which lost 7 bases and 3 bases, there was a span of 16 bases. The CDR3, as DNA: TGTGCCAGCACCCCGGGGCGAGGGGGCTACGAGCAGTACTTC. Amino acid sequence: CASTPGRGGYEQYF.

This chain connects TRBV3-1 to TRBJ2-2; D unclear. The CDR3 runs to 13 residues. The germline V gene encodes CDR1 LGHDT and CDR2 YNNKEL (reference sequence). V was pared by 3 bases and J by 2 bases, with 4 bases between. The CDR3 bases are TGTGCCAGCAGCCAGGGAAACACCGGGGAGCTGTTTTTT. Amino acid sequence: CASSQGNTGELFF.

This clonotype was observed a handful of times. The rearrangement joins TRBV18 to TRBJ2-1; TRBD2 aligns across 9 bases. Germline CDR1 KGHSH, CDR2 LQKENI. After removal of 6 bases from V and 7 bases from J, the junction contained 10 bases not matched to a gene. The CDR3 loop spans 15 amino acids. In nucleotides, the CDR3 is TGTGCCAGCTCCCTTAGCGGGGGACTGACGAATGAGCAGTTCTTC. It is translated as CASSLSGGLTNEQFF.

In the case of this clonotype: The junction departs from the called germline gene at one end, perhaps through a read error. This chain links TRBV4-1 with TRBJ2-6; D perhaps matches TRBD2 (6 bases). The CDR3 runs 19 residues. The germline CDR1 and CDR2 sequences are MGHRA and YSYEKL. The CDR3 region has the DNA TGCGCCAGCAGCCCCAGGAGCGGGCTGGGTCTAACTGGGGTCAACGTCCTGACTTTC. Encoded protein: CASSPRSGLGLTGVNVLTF.

The chain uses TRBV29-1 and TRBJ2-2; 7 bases agree with TRBD2. Germline CDR1 reads SQVTM; CDR2 reads ANQGSEA. The CDR3 has 11 amino acids. The V and J ends lost 7 bases and 7 bases, in that order; junction bases with no gene match: 3. The CDR3 nucleotides are TGCAGCGGGGGGGACTACGGGGAGCTGTTTTTT. Protein product: CSGGDYGELFF.

This clonotype was found a few times. The chain has TRBV6-6 and TRBJ2-1; 13 nucleotides line up with TRBD2. Per germline, CDR1 MNHNY and CDR2 SVGAGI (reference sequence). The CDR3 contains 18 residues. J gave up 9 bases and V 0 bases, and 11 bases lay outside the gene matches. DNA of the CDR3: TGTGCCAGCAGTTACTCGCCCCCAGGACTAGCGGGAGCTTTTGAGCAGTTCTTC. Its translation: CASSYSPPGLAGAFEQFF.

This clonotype was counted at least ten times. Mismatch with germline at one junction end may stem from a read error. This rearrangement joins TRBV7-2 to TRBJ2-1, with 7 bases aligning to TRBD1. The CDR3 sequence is 11 residues long. CDR1 SGHTA and CDR2 FQGNSA come from the germline V gene. In DNA, the CDR3 is TGTGCCAGCAGCTTAGGCAGGGGGAATAGTTTC. Protein sequence: CASSLGRGNSF.

In its sample, this clonotype was seen many times. The J gene is TRBJ1-6, the V gene TRBV6-6, with 12 nucleotides matching TRBD1. This CDR3 region has 15 residues. Unmatched junction bases numbered 1, after V lost 0 bases and J lost 10 bases. CDR1 and CDR2 (germline): MNHNY, SVGAGI (reference sequence). The CDR3 is CASSYSGTGGSPLHF. The DNA for the CDR3 is TGTGCCAGCAGTTACTCCGGGACAGGGGGCTCACCCCTCCACTTT.

In this sample, this clonotype turned up many times. The genes are TRBV20-1 and TRBJ1-5; 9 nucleotides align to TRBD1. Germline loops: CDR1 DFQATT, CDR2 SNEGSKA (reference sequence). The J segment lost 7 bases and the V segment lost 0 bases, leaving 4 bases of the junction unmatched. The CDR3 loop spans 14 amino acids. The CDR3 loop is CSARDTGGRQPQHF. CDR3 nucleotide sequence: TGCAGTGCTAGAGACACAGGGGGCCGGCAGCCCCAGCATTTT.

This CDR3 reads CSASSSYNEQFF. For the CDR3, the DNA is TGCAGCGCGTCGAGCAGCTACAATGAGCAGTTCTTC. V and J are TRBV29-1 and TRBJ2-1; D is uncertain. Germline V lookup: CDR1 SQVTM, CDR2 ANQGSEA. V dropped 7 bases and J dropped 3 bases, with 10 bases sitting between them. This CDR3 is built from 12 residues.

At least ten counts were recorded for this clonotype. The chain links TRBV6-1 to TRBJ2-7; possibly TRBD2 for D (5 bases). Germline CDR1 MNHNS, CDR2 SASEGT. The ends were cut back, 6 bases at V and 2 bases at J, with 20 bases in the middle. The CDR3 covers 16 residues. The CDR3 loop reads CASRLQGGYKAYEQYF. In DNA form, the CDR3 reads TGTGCCAGCAGACTCCAAGGCGGGTACAAGGCCTACGAGCAGTACTTC.

This clonotype was seen only a few times. CDR3 coding DNA: TGTGCCAGCAGTTTTGGAGCGGGGGGGGCCGAGACCCAGTACTTC. Its protein is CASSFGAGGAETQYF. V usage is TRBV12-3 or TRBV12-4 and J usage is TRBJ2-5, with TRBD2 matching over 10 bases. Trimming at V came to 3 bases and at J to 5 bases, leaving 6 bases not matched to a gene. This CDR3 is 15 amino acids long.

This clonotype has ten or more counts. The rearrangement uses TRBV7-2 and TRBJ2-2; 8 nucleotides agree with TRBD1. The CDR3 totals 13 residues. The germline V gene encodes CDR1 SGHTA and CDR2 FQGNSA. Trimming cost V 8 bases and J 5 bases; bases outside gene matches: 4. This chain's CDR3 is CASRQGRTGELFF. Here the CDR3 DNA reads TGTGCCAGCCGACAGGGGCGAACCGGGGAGCTGTTTTTT. Complete variable domain (other parts from reference TRBV7-2 and TRBJ2-2): GAGVSQSPSNKVTEKGKDVELRCDPISGHTALYWYRQSLGQGLEFLIYFQGNSAPDKSGLPSDRFSAERTGGSVSTLTIQRTQQEDSAVYLCASRQGRTGELFFGEGSRLTVL.

Many counts were recorded for this clonotype. The chain links TRBV7-9 to TRBJ1-2; a weak D match, TRBD1 (6 bases). The germline CDR1 and CDR2 sequences are SEHNR and FQNEAQ (reference sequence). Trimming took off 3 bases at V and 3 bases at J, with 8 bases between the two ends. CDR3 size: 13 residues. For the CDR3, the DNA is TGTGCCAGCAGCTTGTCAGGGGACTATGGCTACACCTTC. This gives the protein CASSLSGDYGYTF.

The genes are TRBV5-1 and TRBJ2-2; 8 bases fit TRBD2. Germline V gives CDR1 SGHRS, CDR2 YFSETQ. This CDR3 region has 16 residues. Trimming removed 3 bases from V and 2 bases from J; junction bases left unmatched: 6. The CDR3 sequence: CASSSLTSANTGELFF. CDR3 nucleotides: TGCGCCAGCAGCTCACTGACTAGCGCTAACACCGGGGAGCTGTTTTTT.

This clonotype was detected only a few times. In nucleotides, the CDR3 is TGCGCCAGCAGCTTGGCGGGACAGTATGGCTACACCTTC. Amino acids: CASSLAGQYGYTF. This chain joins TRBV5-1 and TRBJ1-2, with TRBD1 identical over 7 bases. The germline V gene encodes CDR1 SGHRS and CDR2 YFSETQ. The CDR3 is made up of 13 amino acids. Losses at the gene ends were 0 bases for V and 5 bases for J; bases not matched to a gene: 1.